This TCR beta chain was documented in a study of shared clonotypes between healthy human individuals. Per the original data handling: In the immunoSEQ data, sequences were junction-only and lacked quality scores, so filtering differed. TCRdb's table, derived via immunoSEQ multiplex PCR, lists solely in-frame clones and lacks some. That table gives V, J and clone size, and the DNA gave D and trimming. The sample shows hundreds of thousands of clones, about 80% of them seen only once. This sequence was found in a woman aged 40-49 years in good health. Some clones in this sample may be carry-over from other donors' samples. Sequences were obtained from PBMCs.

Here the CDR3 DNA reads TGCGCCAGCAGCTTGGAAGGGCAGGGGGTACCCCATGAGCAGTTCTTC. Residues: CASSLEGQGVPHEQFF. The rearrangement joins TRBV5-1 to TRBJ2-1; 7 bases fit TRBD1. The CDR3 length is 16 residues. V was pared by 0 bases and J by 8 bases, with 11 bases of the junction left unmatched. CDR1 and CDR2 (germline): SGHRS, YFSETQ.